This TCR beta chain was captured by sequencing in a study of cytomegalovirus exposure and HLA in healthy donors. The study's findings and limits: Sequences of the TCR beta chain were said to predict the HLA-A and HLA-B alleles of most subjects accurately.

PCR used 60 Vbeta primers and 13 Jbeta primers. The data were produced by immunoSEQ multiplex PCR, yet TCRdb's version contains in-frame clones alone and is incomplete. The sample records 140,000 to 150,000 clones, about 82% being singletons. Germline loops: CDR1 SGDLS, CDR2 YYNGEE. The CDR3 length is 22 residues. J was trimmed by 2 bases and V by 0 bases; bases with no gene match: 22. Comment on this clone: Its antigen is unknown.

The sequence came from a woman between 35 and 50 years old in good health and CMV-seropositive. The rearrangement links TRBV9 to TRBJ2-1, with 8 bases aligning to TRBD2. The sample consisted of PBMCs. The CDR3 is CASSVGVVSGVLGVTPYNEQFF. The CDR3 nucleotides are TGTGCCAGCAGCGTAGGAGTAGTTAGCGGGGTCCTTGGGGTCACCCCCTACAATGAGCAGTTCTTC. Based on the CDR3 plus reference TRBV9 and TRBJ2-1, the full variable domain is DSGVTQTPKHLITATGQRVTLRCSPRSGDLSVYWYQQSLDQGLQFLIQYYNGEERAKGNILERFSAQQFPDLHSELNLSSLELGDSALYFCASSVGVVSGVLGVTPYNEQFFGPGTRLTVL.